This T cell receptor (beta chain) was documented in a study of identical twins. This clonotype has a count of ten or more. One entry per CDR3 protein results from TCRdb running MiXCR on the 5' RACE reads. The profile shows approximately 500,000 distinct CDR3 sequences, 20% to 25% of them singletons. The CDR3 runs 11 residues. The V end lost 7 bases, the J end lost 4 bases, and 9 bases lay between the germline ends. The germline V gene has CDR1 SQVTM and CDR2 ANQGSEA. In addition, the sample was reused for a study of T cells expressing NK-cell markers.

The chain carries TRBV29-1 and TRBJ2-3, with no clear D. This TCR derives from a woman under 30 in good health. The specimen was CD4+ T cells sorted from blood. CDR3: CSGGPSDTQYF. The CDR3 DNA reads TGCAGCGGAGGCCCTTCAGATACGCAGTATTTT.